A selection of T cell receptor beta chains follows, all from one sample in a study of identical twins. Each CDR3 protein gets one entry after TCRdb re-called the 5' RACE reads with MiXCR. Of about 190,000 distinct CDR3 sequences in the sample, roughly 15% were seen once. This sample also belongs to another study, concerning T cells expressing NK-cell markers.

What was sequenced was CD8+ T cells sorted from blood. All receptors come from a woman between 18 and 29 years old in good health. Each CDR3 is given with its conserved first and last residue. D genes are given only for firm matches. A row's size may be missing; if present it is once, few, many or a size class.

V gene	clone size	J gene	D gene	CDR3 protein	CDR3 DNA
TRBV6-2/TRBV6-3	.	TRBJ2-5	TRBD2	CASTRLARETQYF	TGTGCCAGCACGAGACTAGCTCGCGAGACCCAGTACTTC
TRBV7-9	few	TRBJ2-5	TRBD2	CASSSTSVETQYF	TGTGCCAGCAGCTCCACTAGCGTCGAGACCCAGTACTTC
TRBV9	.	TRBJ2-1	.	CASSSRPRDEQFF	TGTGCCAGCAGCTCCCGACCCAGGGATGAGCAGTTCTTC
TRBV30	.	TRBJ1-3	.	CAYGTARNTIYF	TGTGCCTACGGGACTGCACGAAACACCATATATTTT
TRBV20-1	few	TRBJ2-1	.	CSARDERYNEQFF	TGCAGTGCTAGAGATGAGCGCTACAATGAGCAGTTCTTC
TRBV11-2	few	TRBJ2-3	TRBD2	CASSLVTSGRISTDTQYF	TGTGCCAGCAGCTTAGTAACTAGCGGCAGGATATCAACAGATACGCAGTATTTT
TRBV19	.	TRBJ2-7	.	CASSISLAYEQYF	TGTGCCAGTAGTATTAGCCTAGCCTACGAGCAGTACTTC
TRBV30	few	TRBJ2-2	TRBD2	CASPFSGATGELFF	TGTGCCTCCCCTTTTAGCGGGGCCACCGGGGAGCTGTTTTTT
TRBV9	few	TRBJ1-4	.	CASSAVATNEKLFF	TGTGCCAGCAGCGCCGTTGCAACTAATGAAAAACTGTTTTTT
TRBV7-9	few	TRBJ2-3	TRBD2	CASSWGPSGSGNTQYF	TGTGCCAGCAGCTGGGGGCCTAGCGGGAGTGGGAATACGCAGTATTTT
TRBV20-1	few	TRBJ2-2	TRBD1	CSARVSGTDPNTGELFF	TGCAGTGCTAGAGTGTCCGGGACAGACCCAAACACCGGGGAGCTGTTTTTT
TRBV9	.	TRBJ2-1	.	CASSVAPPTGHPHNEQFF	TGTGCCAGCAGCGTAGCCCCCCCCACAGGGCATCCCCACAATGAGCAGTTCTTC
TRBV5-1	many	TRBJ1-2	TRBD1	CASSFGTGVRYGYTF	TGCGCCAGCAGCTTTGGAACAGGGGTTCGCTATGGCTACACCTTC
TRBV12-5	.	TRBJ2-1	.	CASGLPPRLIDNEQFF	TGTGCTAGTGGTTTACCGCCCCGCCTTATAGACAATGAGCAGTTCTTC
TRBV12-3/TRBV12-4	.	TRBJ2-1	TRBD1	CAIIYRGLYNEQFF	TGTGCCATCATATACAGGGGGCTCTACAATGAGCAGTTCTTC
TRBV27	many	TRBJ2-3	TRBD2	CASGLAGRTSTDTQYF	TGTGCCAGCGGACTAGCGGGAAGGACTAGCACAGATACGCAGTATTTT
TRBV7-2	few	TRBJ2-7	.	CASSLVGTPYEQYF	TGTGCCAGCAGCTTAGTCGGGACCCCCTACGAGCAGTACTTC
TRBV12-3/TRBV12-4	.	TRBJ2-5	.	CASSFEVAEETQYF	TGTGCCAGCAGTTTTGAGGTTGCGGAAGAGACCCAGTACTTC
TRBV15	.	TRBJ2-5	TRBD1	CATSTDRGWETQYF	TGTGCCACCAGCACCGACAGGGGATGGGAGACCCAGTACTTC
TRBV4-1	few	TRBJ2-1	TRBD2	CASSGSGGYEQFF	TGCGCCAGCAGTGGTAGCGGGGGCTATGAGCAGTTCTTC
TRBV27	few	TRBJ2-7	TRBD2	CASSPGPGTSVYEQYF	TGTGCCAGCAGTCCCGGTCCCGGGACTAGCGTCTACGAGCAGTACTTC
TRBV16	.	TRBJ1-2	.	CASSQSPGGGYGYTF	TGTGCCAGCAGCCAATCCCCAGGAGGAGGCTATGGCTACACCTTC
TRBV27	many	TRBJ2-1	.	CASSLSLGNEQFF	TGTGCCAGCAGCTTAAGTTTGGGGAATGAGCAGTTCTTC
TRBV12-3/TRBV12-4	.	TRBJ2-1	TRBD2	CASSLPAGDNNEQFF	TGTGCCAGCAGTTTACCAGCGGGGGACAACAATGAGCAGTTCTTC
TRBV11-2	.	TRBJ2-1	TRBD2	CASRSGTSGGAAYNEQFF	TGTGCCAGCAGGTCCGGGACTAGCGGGGGGGCTGCCTACAATGAGCAGTTCTTC
TRBV27	.	TRBJ2-7	.	CASGLVSSYEQYF	TGTGCCAGCGGGTTAGTAAGCTCCTACGAGCAGTACTTC
TRBV7-9	.	TRBJ2-7	TRBD1	CASSLRDSPYEQYF	TGTGCCAGCAGCTTACGGGACAGTCCCTACGAGCAGTACTTC
TRBV7-9	few	TRBJ2-7	.	CASSSLSSFDEQYF	TGTGCCAGCAGTTCCCTAAGTAGCTTCGACGAGCAGTACTTC
TRBV24-1	.	TRBJ2-1	.	CATSGPAYNEQFF	TGTGCCACCTCGGGACCCGCTTACAATGAGCAGTTCTTC
TRBV7-2	few	TRBJ2-7	.	CASSLGTYASYEQYF	TGTGCCAGCAGCCTTGGGACCTACGCCTCCTACGAGCAGTACTTC
TRBV4-1	.	TRBJ2-3	.	CASSQEGLLADTQYF	TGCGCCAGCAGCCAAGAGGGACTTCTGGCGGATACGCAGTATTTT